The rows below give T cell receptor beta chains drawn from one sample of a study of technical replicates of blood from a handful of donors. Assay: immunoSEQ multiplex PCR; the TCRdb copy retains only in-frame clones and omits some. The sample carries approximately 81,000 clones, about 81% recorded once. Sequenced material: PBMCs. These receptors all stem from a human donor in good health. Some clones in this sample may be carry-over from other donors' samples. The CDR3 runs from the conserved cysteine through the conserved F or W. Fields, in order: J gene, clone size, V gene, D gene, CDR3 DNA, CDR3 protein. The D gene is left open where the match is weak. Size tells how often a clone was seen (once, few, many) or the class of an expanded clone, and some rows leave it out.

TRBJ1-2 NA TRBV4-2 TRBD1 TGTGCCAGCAGCCAAGAAGGACAGGGCAAAACTAACTATGGCTACACCTTC CASSQEGQGKTNYGYTF
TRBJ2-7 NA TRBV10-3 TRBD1 TGTGCCATCAGTGATTTGGGACAGGGGTCATACGAGCAGTACTTC CAISDLGQGSYEQYF
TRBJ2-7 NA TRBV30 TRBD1 TGTGCCTGGAGCCGACAGGGGGCTTACGAGCAGTACTTC CAWSRQGAYEQYF
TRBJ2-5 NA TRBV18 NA TGTGCCAGCTCACCACTCCTGACAGAACAAGAGACCCAGTACTTC CASSPLLTEQETQYF
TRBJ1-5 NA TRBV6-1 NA TGTGCCAGCAGCGAAACATCGAGCAATCAGCCCCAGCATTTT CASSETSSNQPQHF
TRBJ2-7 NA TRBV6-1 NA TGTGCCAGCAGTGATTCCCCAGGGCCCTACGAGCAGTACTTC CASSDSPGPYEQYF
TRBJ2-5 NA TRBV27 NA TGTGCCAGCAGTCTCCAGGGGTTGACGTACCAAGAGACCCAGTACTTC CASSLQGLTYQETQYF
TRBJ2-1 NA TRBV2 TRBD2 TGTGCCAGCAGTGAAGGATGGGCTAGCGGGAGGCACCATGAGCAGTTCTTC CASSEGWASGRHHEQFF
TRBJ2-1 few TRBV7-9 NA TGTGCCAGCAGCTCGTCGCCAGTATACCAGTTCTTC CASSSSPVYQFF
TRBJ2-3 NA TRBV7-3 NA TGTGCCAGCAGCTTTTCCCAGGGGGGTGGTTCGGATACGCAGTATTTT CASSFSQGGGSDTQYF
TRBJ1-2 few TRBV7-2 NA TGTGCCAGCAGCTTAAGTACCAGCGGATCGAAAAGCTACACCTTC CASSLSTSGSKSYTF
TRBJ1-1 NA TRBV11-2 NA TGTGCCAGCAGCCCTGGTCTTTACAGAGACACTGAAGCTTTCTTT CASSPGLYRDTEAFF
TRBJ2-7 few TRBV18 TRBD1 TGTGCCAGCTCACCCCGGACAGGGGGGACCTACGAGCAGTACTTC CASSPRTGGTYEQYF
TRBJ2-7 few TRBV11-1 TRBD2 TGTGCCAGCAAGCAAGGACTAGCCCGCCACGAGCAGTACTTC CASKQGLARHEQYF
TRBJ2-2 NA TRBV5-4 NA TGTGCCAGCAGCTTCAGGGGGGCGAACACCGGGGAGCTGTTTTTT CASSFRGANTGELFF
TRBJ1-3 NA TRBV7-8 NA TGTGCCAGCAGGAAGGGGGGGGGCTCTGGAAACACCATATATTTT CASRKGGGSGNTIYF
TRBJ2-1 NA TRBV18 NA TGTGCCAGCTCACTGACCGGAGACAGCAATGAGCAGTTCTTC CASSLTGDSNEQFF
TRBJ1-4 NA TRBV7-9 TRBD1 TGTGCCAGCAGCTCGGGGACAGGAAATGAAAAACTGTTTTTT CASSSGTGNEKLFF
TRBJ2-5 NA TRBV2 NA TGTGCCAGCAGGGACGTGGGGGGGCGGGAGACCCAGTACTTC CASRDVGGRETQYF
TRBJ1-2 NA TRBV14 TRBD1 TGTGCCAGCAGCCATCGGACAGGGGGAGGTTATGGCTACACCTTC CASSHRTGGGYGYTF
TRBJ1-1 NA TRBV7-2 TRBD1 TGTGCCAGCAGCGTACAGGGGGCCGTGAACACTGAAGCTTTCTTT CASSVQGAVNTEAFF
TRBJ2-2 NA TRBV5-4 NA TGTGCCAGCAGCTTGGGTCTCCATTACACCCCCGGGGAGCTGTTTTTT CASSLGLHYTPGELFF
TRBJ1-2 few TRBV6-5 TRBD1 TGTGCCAGCAGTTCCGTTGGGACAGTGGTCTATGGCTACACCTTC CASSSVGTVVYGYTF
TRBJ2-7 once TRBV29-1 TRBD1 TGCAGCGCCGAGATCGACAGGGGTAACGAGCAGTACTTC CSAEIDRGNEQYF
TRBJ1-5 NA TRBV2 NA TGTGCCAGCAGTGGAGAAAATCAGCCCCAGCATTTT CASSGENQPQHF
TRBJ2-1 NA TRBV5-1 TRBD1 TGCGCCAGCAGCCTCTCCAGGGGGTCCTACAATGAGCAGTTCTTC CASSLSRGSYNEQFF